This T cell receptor beta chain was identified in a study of T cell repertoires in cytomegalovirus infection. Study-level information: CMV infection together with matching HLA type was indicated by public TCR beta signatures.

The germline CDR1 and CDR2 sequences are MDHEN and SYDVKM. The CDR3 is 12 amino acids. V lost 10 bases, J lost 1 base, and 11 bases lay in between. This clonotype was picked up many times. As yet, its antigen is unknown. One entry per CDR3 protein results from TCRdb running MiXCR on the reads. The sample records 500,000 to 600,000 distinct CDR3 sequences, approximately 15% being singletons. Findings and caveats of the study: Cumulative frequency of public TCR beta families picked out carriers of CMV plus the relevant HLA. Ex vivo, HLA-C-restricted CMV-specific TCR beta clonotypes prevailed over the rest of the response.

V usage is TRBV28 and J usage is TRBJ2-7; D perhaps matches TRBD1 (6 bases). The receptor's source is a human donor in good health (CMV status not recorded). Some clones in this sample may be carry-over from other donors' samples. Sequencing was carried out using CD8+ T cells from PBMCs. DNA of the CDR3: TGTGCCACCTGCAGGGGTTCCTACGAGCAGTACTTC. Translating gives CATCRGSYEQYF.